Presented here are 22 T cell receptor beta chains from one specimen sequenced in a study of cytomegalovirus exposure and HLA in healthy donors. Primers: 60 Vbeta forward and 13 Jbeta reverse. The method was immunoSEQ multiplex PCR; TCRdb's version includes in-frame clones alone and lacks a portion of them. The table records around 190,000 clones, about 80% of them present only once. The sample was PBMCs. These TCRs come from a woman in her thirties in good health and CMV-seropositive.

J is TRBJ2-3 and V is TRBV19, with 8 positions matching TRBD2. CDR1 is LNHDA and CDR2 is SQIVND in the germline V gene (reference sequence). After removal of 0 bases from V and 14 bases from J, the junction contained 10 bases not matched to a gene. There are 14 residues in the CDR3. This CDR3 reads CASSIDGGTSLGYF. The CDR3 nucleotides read TGTGCCAGTAGTATAGATGGTGGGACTAGTCTTGGGTATTTT.

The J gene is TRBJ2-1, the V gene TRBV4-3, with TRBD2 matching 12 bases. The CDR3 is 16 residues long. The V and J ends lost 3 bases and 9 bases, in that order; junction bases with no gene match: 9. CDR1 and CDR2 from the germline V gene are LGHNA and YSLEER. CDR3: CASSHEVGLAGGEQFF. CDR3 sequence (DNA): TGCGCCAGCAGCCACGAGGTGGGACTAGCGGGCGGTGAGCAGTTCTTC.

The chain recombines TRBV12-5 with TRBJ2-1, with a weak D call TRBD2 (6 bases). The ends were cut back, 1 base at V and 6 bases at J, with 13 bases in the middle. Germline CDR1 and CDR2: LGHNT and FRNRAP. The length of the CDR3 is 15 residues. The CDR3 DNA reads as TGTGCTAGTGGTTTGGGAGCCGGGGGTATCAATGAGCAGTTCTTC. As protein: CASGLGAGGINEQFF.

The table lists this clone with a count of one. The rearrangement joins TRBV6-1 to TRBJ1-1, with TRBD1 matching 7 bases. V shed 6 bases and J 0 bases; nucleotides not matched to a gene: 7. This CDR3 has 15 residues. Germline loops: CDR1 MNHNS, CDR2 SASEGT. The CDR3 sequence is CASRPGQSMNTEAFF. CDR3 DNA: TGTGCCAGCAGACCGGGACAGAGCATGAACACTGAAGCTTTCTTT.

CDR3 nucleotide sequence: TGTGCCAGCAGCAGCCCCATAGGGGGTTGGTTGACTGGGGCCAACGTCCTGACTTTC. It is translated as CASSSPIGGWLTGANVLTF. The gene calls are TRBV14 and TRBJ2-6; D might be TRBD1 (6 bases). Germline V CDR1 and CDR2: SGHDN, FVKESK. CDR3 length: 19 residues. The V end lost 5 bases, the J end lost 2 bases, and 22 bases lay between the germline ends.

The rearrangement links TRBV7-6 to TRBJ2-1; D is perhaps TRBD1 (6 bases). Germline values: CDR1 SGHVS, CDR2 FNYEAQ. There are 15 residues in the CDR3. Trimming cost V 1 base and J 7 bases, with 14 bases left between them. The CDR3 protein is CASSLGGMGANEQFF. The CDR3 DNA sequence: TGTGCCAGCAGCTTAGGGGGCATGGGGGCAAATGAGCAGTTCTTC.

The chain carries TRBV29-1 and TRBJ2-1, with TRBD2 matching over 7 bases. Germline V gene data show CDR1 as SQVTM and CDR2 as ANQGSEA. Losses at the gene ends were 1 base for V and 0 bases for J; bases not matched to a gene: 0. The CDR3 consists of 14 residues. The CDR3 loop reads CSVEGGGSYNEQFF. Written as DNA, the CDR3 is TGCAGCGTTGAAGGGGGGGGCTCCTACAATGAGCAGTTCTTC.

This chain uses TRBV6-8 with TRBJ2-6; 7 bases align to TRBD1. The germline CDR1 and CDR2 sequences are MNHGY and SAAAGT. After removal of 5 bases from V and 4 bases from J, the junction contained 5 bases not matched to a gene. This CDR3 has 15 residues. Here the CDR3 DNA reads TGTGCCAGCAGTCCTACAGGGGAAGGGGCCAACGTCCTGACTTTC. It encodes CASSPTGEGANVLTF.

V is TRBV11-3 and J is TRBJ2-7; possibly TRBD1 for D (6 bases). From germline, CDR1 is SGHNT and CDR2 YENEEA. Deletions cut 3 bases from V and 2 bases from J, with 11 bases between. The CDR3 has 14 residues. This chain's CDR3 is CASSFGGSPYEQYF. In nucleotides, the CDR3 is TGTGCCAGCAGCTTTGGGGGCTCCCCCTACGAGCAGTACTTC. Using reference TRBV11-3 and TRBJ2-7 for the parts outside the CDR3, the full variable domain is EAGVVQSPRYKIIEKKQPVAFWCNPISGHNTLYWYLQNLGQGPELLIRYENEEAVDDSQLPKDRFSAERLKGVDSTLKIQPAELGDSAVYLCASSFGGSPYEQYFGPGTRLTVT.

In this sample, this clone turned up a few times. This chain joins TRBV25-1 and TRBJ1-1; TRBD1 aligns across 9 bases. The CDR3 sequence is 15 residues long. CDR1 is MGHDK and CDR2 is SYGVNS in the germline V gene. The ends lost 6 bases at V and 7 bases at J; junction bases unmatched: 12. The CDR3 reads CASRADRGSWNEAFF. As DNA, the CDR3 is TGTGCCAGCAGGGCGGACAGGGGATCATGGAATGAAGCTTTCTTT.

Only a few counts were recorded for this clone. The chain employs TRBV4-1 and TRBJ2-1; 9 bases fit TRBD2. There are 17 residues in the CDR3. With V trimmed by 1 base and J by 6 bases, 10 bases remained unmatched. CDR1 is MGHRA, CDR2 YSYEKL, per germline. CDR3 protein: CASSQAPLAGAFNEQFF. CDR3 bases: TGCGCCAGCAGCCAAGCTCCCTTAGCGGGAGCCTTCAATGAGCAGTTCTTC.

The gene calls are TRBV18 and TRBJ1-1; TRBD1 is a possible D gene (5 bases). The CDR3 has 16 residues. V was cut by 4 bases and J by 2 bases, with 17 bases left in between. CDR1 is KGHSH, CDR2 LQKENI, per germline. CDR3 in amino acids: CASSQLLGEVNTEAFF. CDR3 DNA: TGTGCCAGCTCACAACTTTTGGGGGAGGTTAACACTGAAGCTTTCTTT.

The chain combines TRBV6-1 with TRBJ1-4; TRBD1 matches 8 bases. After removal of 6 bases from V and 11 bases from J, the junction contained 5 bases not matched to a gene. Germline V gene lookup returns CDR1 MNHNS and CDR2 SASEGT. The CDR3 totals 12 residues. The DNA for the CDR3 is TGTGCCAGCAGGGGGACAGGCGAGAAACTGTTTTTT. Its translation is CASRGTGEKLFF.

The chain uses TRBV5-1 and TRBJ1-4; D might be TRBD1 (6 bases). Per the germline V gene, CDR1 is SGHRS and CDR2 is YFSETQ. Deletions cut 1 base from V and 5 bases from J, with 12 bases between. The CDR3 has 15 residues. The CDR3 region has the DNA TGCGCCAGCAGCTTGATCGGGGGGCCAAATGAAAAACTGTTTTTT. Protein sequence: CASSLIGGPNEKLFF.

CDR3: CASSLEAAGNYGYTF. The CDR3 bases are TGTGCCAGCAGCTTAGAGGCGGCAGGGAACTATGGCTACACCTTC. The chain links TRBV7-2 to TRBJ1-2; a weak D match, TRBD1 (5 bases). V lost 1 base, J lost 2 bases, and 11 bases lay in between. CDR1 is SGHTA and CDR2 is FQGNSA in the germline V gene. CDR3 length: 15 residues.

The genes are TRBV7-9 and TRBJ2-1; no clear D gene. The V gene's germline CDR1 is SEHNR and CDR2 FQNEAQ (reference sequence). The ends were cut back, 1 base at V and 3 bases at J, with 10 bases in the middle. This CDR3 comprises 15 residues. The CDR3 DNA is TGTGCCAGCAGCTTAGGCTCTCCTAGCTACAATGAGCAGTTCTTC. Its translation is CASSLGSPSYNEQFF.

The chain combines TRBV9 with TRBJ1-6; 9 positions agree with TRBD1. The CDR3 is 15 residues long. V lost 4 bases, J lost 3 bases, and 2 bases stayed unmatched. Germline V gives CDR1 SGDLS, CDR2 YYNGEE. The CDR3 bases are TGTGCCAGCAGCCAGGGACAGGGCTATAATTCACCCCTCCACTTT. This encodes CASSQGQGYNSPLHF. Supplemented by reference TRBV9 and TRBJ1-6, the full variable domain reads DSGVTQTPKHLITATGQRVTLRCSPRSGDLSVYWYQQSLDQGLQFLIQYYNGEERAKGNILERFSAQQFPDLHSELNLSSLELGDSALYFCASSQGQGYNSPLHFGNGTRLTVT.

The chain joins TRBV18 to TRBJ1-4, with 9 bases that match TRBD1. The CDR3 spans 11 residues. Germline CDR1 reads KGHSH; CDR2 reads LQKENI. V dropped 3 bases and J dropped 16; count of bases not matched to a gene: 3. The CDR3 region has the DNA TGTGCCAGCTCACCGGGACAGGGAGGGTTTTTT. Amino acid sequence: CASSPGQGGFF.

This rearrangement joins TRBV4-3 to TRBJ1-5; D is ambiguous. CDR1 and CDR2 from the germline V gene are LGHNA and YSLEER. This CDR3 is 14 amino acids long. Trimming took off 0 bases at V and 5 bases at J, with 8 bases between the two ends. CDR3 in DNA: TGCGCCAGCAGCCAAGATTCGGTGGATCAGCCCCAGCATTTT. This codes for CASSQDSVDQPQHF.

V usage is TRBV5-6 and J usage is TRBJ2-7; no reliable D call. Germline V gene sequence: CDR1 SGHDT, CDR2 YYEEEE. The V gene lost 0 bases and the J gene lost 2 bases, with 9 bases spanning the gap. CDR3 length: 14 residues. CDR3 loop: CASSLGLLTYEQYF. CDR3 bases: TGTGCCAGCAGCTTGGGACTGCTTACCTACGAGCAGTACTTC.

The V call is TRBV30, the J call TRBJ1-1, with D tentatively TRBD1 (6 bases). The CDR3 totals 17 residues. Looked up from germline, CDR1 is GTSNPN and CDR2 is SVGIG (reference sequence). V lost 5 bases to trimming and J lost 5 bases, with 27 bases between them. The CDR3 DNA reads TGTGCCTGGGTTCAGGGGTTCCGGGACCGTCGTTTTACTGAAGCTTTCTTT. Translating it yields CAWVQGFRDRRFTEAFF.

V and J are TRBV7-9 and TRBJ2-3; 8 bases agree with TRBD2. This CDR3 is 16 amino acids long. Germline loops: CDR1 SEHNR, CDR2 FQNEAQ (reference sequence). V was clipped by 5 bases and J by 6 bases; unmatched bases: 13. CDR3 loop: CASSRGVSGVLDTQYF. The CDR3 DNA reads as TGTGCCAGCAGCAGAGGGGTTAGCGGGGTTCTCGATACGCAGTATTTT.